This section outlines one T cell receptor (beta chain) sequence together with its context. The target antigen is unknown. The data were taken from a study of PD-1 blockade in classical Hodgkin lymphoma. Background on the study: Patients in the cohort were put on intravenous nivolumab, 3 mg/kg every 2 weeks. Whole-study findings and limits: Complete responders showed a baseline diversity that resembled the diversity of newly diagnosed patients. The CD4+ diversity rise by C4D1 was clearest in complete responders. The causes of the repertoire differences, possibly disease activity or prior therapy, remain undefined.

Trimming left V 2 bases short and J 5 bases short, with 12 bases between. Germline V gives CDR1 MNHEY, CDR2 SVGAGI. The CDR3 has 14 residues. Time point indicated: cycle 4 day 1 (C4D1), after more than five weeks of nivolumab. In every patient, relapse followed autologous stem cell transplantation, while exposure to brentuximab vedotin differed. Libraries were prepared by immunoSEQ multiplex PCR; TCRdb keeps only in-frame clonotypes and omits some of them. Of about 24,000 clones listed, around three quarters are singletons. The gene calls are TRBV6-5 and TRBJ1-1, with D perhaps TRBD1 (5 bases). The receptor comes from a human donor with classical Hodgkin lymphoma. The sample in question was peripheral blood mononuclear cells (PBMCs), obtained before the fourth cycle of nivolumab. CDR3 sequence: CASSYGTSRTEAFF. In DNA, the CDR3 is TGTGCCAGCAGTTACGGGACCTCGAGGACTGAAGCTTTCTTT.